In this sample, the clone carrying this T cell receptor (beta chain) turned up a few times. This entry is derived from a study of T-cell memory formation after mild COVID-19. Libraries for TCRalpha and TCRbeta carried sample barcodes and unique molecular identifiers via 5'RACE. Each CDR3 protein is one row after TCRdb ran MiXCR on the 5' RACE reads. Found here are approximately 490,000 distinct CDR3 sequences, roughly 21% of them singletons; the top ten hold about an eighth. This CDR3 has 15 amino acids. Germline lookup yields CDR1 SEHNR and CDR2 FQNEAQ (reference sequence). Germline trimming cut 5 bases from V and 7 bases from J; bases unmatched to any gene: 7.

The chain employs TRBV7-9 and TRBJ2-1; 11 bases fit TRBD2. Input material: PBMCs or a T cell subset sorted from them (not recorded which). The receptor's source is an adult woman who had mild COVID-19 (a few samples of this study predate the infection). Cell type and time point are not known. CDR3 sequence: CASSLSGGASNEQFF. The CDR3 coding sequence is TGTGCCAGCAGCCTTAGCGGGGGGGCTTCAAATGAGCAGTTCTTC.